Described below is a single TCR beta chain sequence and its context. Some clones are missing from TCRdb's copy, which holds only in-frame ones; the method was immunoSEQ multiplex PCR. The sample lists around 60,000 clones; about 80% were seen once. Between the trimmed V and J ends, which lost 4 bases and 2 bases, there was a span of 11 bases. The germline V gene encodes CDR1 MNHEY and CDR2 SVGAGI. This CDR3 is 14 amino acids long. This sample is part of a study of OX40 agonist ivuxolimab in advanced cancers. The chain has TRBV6-5 and TRBJ1-1, with unresolved D. This TCR was sampled from an adult with an advanced solid tumor such as melanoma, head and neck, liver or kidney cancer. The sample was CD4+ or CD8+ T cells sorted from blood, taken in a trial of the OX40 agonist ivuxolimab. The CDR3 sequence: CASSFAGYNTEAFF. The CDR3 coding sequence is TGTGCCAGCAGTTTCGCGGGGTACAACACTGAAGCTTTCTTT.